These T cell receptor beta chains were read from a single sample in a study of blood T cell repertoires in COVID-19. The data were produced by immunoSEQ multiplex PCR, yet TCRdb's version contains in-frame clones alone and is incomplete. The sample has about 180,000 clones, 80% seen once. Sequences were obtained from PBMCs or T cells enriched from blood (not recorded which). Source of these receptors: a man aged 55 to 70 who had been exposed to COVID-19. Each CDR3 is given with its conserved first and last residue. A D gene is named only where the DNA matches it firmly. A clone size is listed for some rows: how often the clone was seen (once, few, many), or a class if it is expanded.

J gene: TRBJ1-1; D gene: TRBD1; clone size: -; V gene: TRBV12-3/TRBV12-4; CDR3 protein: CASSTDRATEAFF; CDR3 DNA: TGTGCCAGCAGCACGGACAGGGCCACTGAAGCTTTCTTT
J gene: TRBJ2-5; D gene: TRBD2; clone size: -; V gene: TRBV7-3; CDR3 protein: CASSLTSPGGAQETQYF; CDR3 DNA: TGTGCCAGCAGCTTAACGTCCCCGGGAGGCGCCCAAGAGACCCAGTACTTC
J gene: TRBJ1-6; D gene: -; clone size: -; V gene: TRBV5-1; CDR3 protein: CASSLETGDSGSPLHF; CDR3 DNA: TGCGCCAGCAGCTTGGAGACAGGCGACAGTGGTTCACCCCTCCACTTT
J gene: TRBJ2-5; D gene: TRBD2; clone size: -; V gene: TRBV4-1; CDR3 protein: CASRHNGLAVQETQYF; CDR3 DNA: TGCGCCAGCAGACACAACGGACTAGCGGTACAAGAGACCCAGTACTTC
J gene: TRBJ1-5; D gene: TRBD1; clone size: -; V gene: TRBV18; CDR3 protein: CASSPQGGGQPQHF; CDR3 DNA: TGTGCCAGCTCACCCCAAGGGGGCGGTCAGCCCCAGCATTTT
J gene: TRBJ1-1; D gene: TRBD1; clone size: -; V gene: TRBV25-1; CDR3 protein: CASSEYGTGGLSTEAFF; CDR3 DNA: TGTGCCAGCAGTGAATATGGGACAGGGGGATTGAGCACTGAAGCTTTCTTT
J gene: TRBJ2-7; D gene: TRBD2; clone size: -; V gene: TRBV27; CDR3 protein: CASKASGRDYEQYF; CDR3 DNA: TGTGCCAGCAAAGCTAGCGGGAGGGATTACGAGCAGTACTTC
J gene: TRBJ2-4; D gene: -; clone size: -; V gene: TRBV11-1; CDR3 protein: CASSLQGTKNIQYF; CDR3 DNA: TGTGCCAGCAGCTTACAGGGAACCAAAAACATTCAGTACTTC
J gene: TRBJ1-2; D gene: TRBD1; clone size: -; V gene: TRBV18; CDR3 protein: CASSPGQGDGYTF; CDR3 DNA: TGTGCCAGCTCACCTGGACAGGGTGATGGCTACACCTTC
J gene: TRBJ2-7; D gene: TRBD1; clone size: -; V gene: TRBV10-3; CDR3 protein: CAIRPGQGSYEQYF; CDR3 DNA: TGTGCCATCAGGCCGGGACAGGGGAGCTACGAGCAGTACTTC
J gene: TRBJ2-7; D gene: TRBD2; clone size: -; V gene: TRBV5-1; CDR3 protein: CASSTEPVATSGRAKEQYF; CDR3 DNA: TGCGCCAGCAGCACCGAACCGGTTGCGACTAGCGGGAGGGCCAAAGAGCAGTACTTC
J gene: TRBJ1-2; D gene: TRBD1; clone size: -; V gene: TRBV5-6; CDR3 protein: CASSPIDRAYGYTF; CDR3 DNA: TGTGCCAGCAGCCCAATAGACAGGGCCTATGGCTACACCTTC
J gene: TRBJ2-7; D gene: -; clone size: -; V gene: TRBV7-2; CDR3 protein: CASSLGVGDSYEQYF; CDR3 DNA: TGTGCCAGCAGCTTAGGGGTAGGGGACTCCTACGAGCAGTACTTC
J gene: TRBJ2-7; D gene: TRBD1; clone size: -; V gene: TRBV29-1; CDR3 protein: CSAQRDRSYEQYF; CDR3 DNA: TGCAGCGCCCAAAGGGACAGGTCCTACGAGCAGTACTTC
J gene: TRBJ2-1; D gene: -; clone size: -; V gene: TRBV18; CDR3 protein: CASSPPVAVSNEQFF; CDR3 DNA: TGTGCCAGCTCACCACCGGTAGCGGTATCCAATGAGCAGTTCTTC
J gene: TRBJ2-5; D gene: TRBD1; clone size: -; V gene: TRBV7-6; CDR3 protein: CASSPGDRGSEAQYF; CDR3 DNA: TGTGCCAGCAGCCCAGGGGACAGGGGCTCGGAAGCCCAGTACTTC
J gene: TRBJ1-4; D gene: -; clone size: -; V gene: TRBV23-1; CDR3 protein: CASPWYRENEKLFF; CDR3 DNA: TGCGCCAGCCCGTGGTACAGGGAAAATGAAAAACTGTTTTTT
J gene: TRBJ1-2; D gene: -; clone size: few; V gene: TRBV7-2; CDR3 protein: CASSFQSGDYGYTF; CDR3 DNA: TGTGCCAGCAGCTTCCAGTCAGGGGACTATGGCTACACCTTC
J gene: TRBJ2-1; D gene: -; clone size: few; V gene: TRBV18; CDR3 protein: CASSPPSGPYNEQFF; CDR3 DNA: TGTGCCAGCTCACCTCCCAGCGGACCATACAATGAGCAGTTCTTC
J gene: TRBJ1-5; D gene: -; clone size: -; V gene: TRBV27; CDR3 protein: CASSSVSNQPQHF; CDR3 DNA: TGTGCCAGCAGTTCGGTCAGCAATCAGCCCCAGCATTTT
J gene: TRBJ2-7; D gene: -; clone size: -; V gene: TRBV2; CDR3 protein: CASSVGGYEQYF; CDR3 DNA: TGTGCCAGCAGTGTCGGAGGGTACGAGCAGTACTTC
J gene: TRBJ1-1; D gene: TRBD1; clone size: few; V gene: TRBV5-1; CDR3 protein: CASSPRDRGNTEAFF; CDR3 DNA: TGCGCCAGCAGCCCCCGGGACAGGGGGAACACTGAAGCTTTCTTT
J gene: TRBJ2-1; D gene: TRBD1; clone size: -; V gene: TRBV18; CDR3 protein: CASSPRDRDEQFF; CDR3 DNA: TGTGCCAGCTCACCAAGGGACAGGGATGAGCAGTTCTTC
J gene: TRBJ2-7; D gene: TRBD1; clone size: -; V gene: TRBV5-1; CDR3 protein: CASSIGQGPYEQYF; CDR3 DNA: TGCGCCAGCAGCATAGGACAGGGGCCATACGAGCAGTACTTC
J gene: TRBJ1-4; D gene: TRBD1; clone size: -; V gene: TRBV25-1; CDR3 protein: CASSDPGTEKTEKLFF; CDR3 DNA: TGTGCCAGCAGTGACCCCGGGACAGAGAAAACTGAAAAACTGTTTTTT
J gene: TRBJ1-3; D gene: TRBD1; clone size: once; V gene: TRBV7-8; CDR3 protein: CASSLGGTGRDTIYF; CDR3 DNA: TGTGCCAGCAGCTTGGGGGGGACAGGGAGAGACACCATATATTTT
J gene: TRBJ1-4; D gene: TRBD1; clone size: -; V gene: TRBV19; CDR3 protein: CASTSTGGATNEKLFF; CDR3 DNA: TGTGCCAGTACTTCAACAGGGGGGGCAACTAATGAAAAACTGTTTTTT
J gene: TRBJ1-3; D gene: -; clone size: -; V gene: TRBV28; CDR3 protein: CASSADIFSGNTIYF; CDR3 DNA: TGTGCCAGCAGTGCGGACATATTCTCTGGAAACACCATATATTTT